This note documents a single T cell receptor (beta chain) sequence. The antigen remains unidentified. The sample comes from a study of graft-versus-host responses after intestinal transplantation. Between the trimmed V and J ends, which lost 8 bases and 2 bases, there was a span of 13 bases. The CDR3 is made up of 13 amino acids. Germline V gives CDR1 MNHEY, CDR2 SVGAGI. The table came from immunoSEQ multiplex PCR; TCRdb's copy has only in-frame clones and leaves some out. Among about 130,000 clones, 85% to 95% were seen once, and the ten largest hold roughly 0.17%. This material consisted of unstimulated CD4+ T cells sorted from spleen or lymph node cells, taken before intestinal transplant. The V gene is TRBV6-5, the J gene TRBJ2-7; D perhaps matches TRBD1 (5 bases). The sequence derives from a human donor who received an intestinal transplant. CDR3 residues: CASGRQRTYEQYF. DNA for the CDR3: TGTGCCAGCGGGCGACAGAGAACCTACGAGCAGTACTTC.